These 22 T cell receptor beta chains share one sample of origin, sequenced in a study of blood T cell repertoires in COVID-19. Libraries were prepared by immunoSEQ multiplex PCR; TCRdb keeps only in-frame clonotypes and omits some of them. The repertoire holds roughly 110,000 clones, with 88% as singletons. Sequencing was carried out using peripheral blood. Receptors were obtained from a man aged 45 to 65 with active or convalescent COVID-19.

The chain uses TRBV12-3 or TRBV12-4 and TRBJ1-2, with TRBD1 as a possible D gene (6 bases). This CDR3 is built from 12 residues. Trimming shortened V by 6 bases and J by 4 bases, and 9 bases separated the two germline ends. The CDR3 nucleotides are TGTGCCAGCAGAGCAGGGGCCTATGGCTACACCTTC. It specifies CASRAGAYGYTF.

The J gene is TRBJ2-1, the V gene TRBV28; TRBD2 matches at 13 bases. Germline V CDR1 and CDR2: MDHEN, SYDVKM. CDR3 length: 16 amino acids. V gave up 4 bases and J gave up 4 bases; unmatched junction bases: 4. CDR3 sequence: CASSSQGLAGYNEQFF. The CDR3 DNA reads as TGTGCCAGCAGTTCCCAGGGACTAGCGGGGTACAATGAGCAGTTCTTC.

V gene TRBV6-2 or TRBV6-3 combines with J gene TRBJ2-1, with no clear D. The germline V gene has CDR1 MNHEY and CDR2 SVGEGT. V was pared by 7 bases and J by 5 bases, with 12 bases between. This CDR3 region has 13 residues. CDR3 protein: CASTPSSDNEQFF. DNA of the CDR3: TGTGCCAGCACCCCCTCTTCGGACAATGAGCAGTTCTTC.

The chain joins TRBV7-2 to TRBJ2-7; 7 bases map to TRBD2. V lost 6 bases to trimming and J lost 4 bases; unmatched junction nucleotides: 6. CDR1 SGHTA and CDR2 FQGNSA come from the germline V gene. This CDR3 region has 13 residues. The CDR3, as DNA: TGTGCCAGCAGTTCAGCGGGACCGTACGAGCAGTACTTC. Translating it yields CASSSAGPYEQYF.

CDR3 protein: CASSMDSYSNQPQHF. The CDR3 region has the DNA TGTGCCAGCAGTATGGACTCCTATAGCAATCAGCCCCAGCATTTT. The chain has TRBV6-5 and TRBJ1-5; D not certain. Germline V gene data show CDR1 as MNHEY and CDR2 as SVGAGI. The CDR3 is made up of 15 amino acids. V shed 5 bases and J shed 0 bases, with 11 bases lying between them.

This clone was seen a handful of times. The chain couples TRBV15 to TRBJ2-7; D remains unclear. The CDR3 extends over 15 amino acids. Per germline, CDR1 LNHNV and CDR2 YYDKDF (reference sequence). V was pared by 4 bases and J by 3 bases, with 16 bases between. The chain's CDR3 is CATSKALSTLYEQYF. The CDR3 nucleotides read TGTGCCACCAGCAAGGCCCTTAGCACCCTCTACGAGCAGTACTTC.

The chain combines TRBV6-8 with TRBJ1-2; 7 nucleotides align to TRBD1. The ends lost 4 bases at V and 1 base at J; junction bases unmatched: 12. This CDR3 contains 17 residues. Germline CDR1 MNHGY, CDR2 SAAAGT. The CDR3 DNA reads as TGTGCCAGCAGTTCCGATGAGCCCGGGACAGTTAACTATGGCTACACCTTC. It codes for CASSSDEPGTVNYGYTF.

The chain joins TRBV10-3 to TRBJ2-1, with TRBD2 matching over 8 bases. CDR3 length: 14 amino acids. The junction had 8 bases not matched to a gene; V was cut back by 10 bases and J by 3 bases. Germline V gene data show CDR1 as ENHRY and CDR2 as SYGVKD. CDR3 sequence reads: CATLTSGDYNEQFF. The CDR3 region has the DNA TGTGCCACCCTAACTAGCGGTGACTACAATGAGCAGTTCTTC.

The J gene is TRBJ2-7, the V gene TRBV2; 9 positions match TRBD1. V dropped 7 bases and J dropped 3; count of bases not matched to a gene: 4. CDR1 is SNHLY and CDR2 is FYNNEI in the germline V gene. CDR3 size: 13 residues. CDR3 in DNA: TGTGCCAGCAAGGGACAGGGTATCTACGAGCAGTACTTC. It specifies CASKGQGIYEQYF.

The gene calls are TRBV5-6 and TRBJ1-5, with TRBD1 matching over 8 bases. The V gene's germline CDR1 is SGHDT and CDR2 YYEEEE. The trim removed 1 base at V and 5 bases at J, leaving 11 bases unmatched. The CDR3 runs to 17 residues. CDR3 sequence (DNA): TGTGCCAGCAGCTTGTTGGGCCGGGCAGGGGGCTATCAGCCCCAGCATTTT. It encodes CASSLLGRAGGYQPQHF.

The chain is built from TRBV9 and TRBJ2-3, with D possibly TRBD2 on 6 matching bases. The CDR3 is 16 amino acids. Trimming cost V 0 bases and J 4 bases, with 15 bases left between them. CDR1 is SGDLS, CDR2 YYNGEE, per germline. CDR3 nucleotides: TGTGCCAGCAGCGTAGCTGGGACGGGAGCACCAGATACGCAGTATTTT. It encodes CASSVAGTGAPDTQYF.

V and J are TRBV5-4 and TRBJ1-4; 9 bases agree with TRBD1. The V segment lost 4 bases and the J segment 7 bases; nucleotides outside the gene matches: 8. The CDR3 contains 15 residues. Germline-derived CDR1 and CDR2 are SGHNT and YYREEE (reference sequence). Here the CDR3 DNA reads TGTGCCAGCAGCCTTGGGACAGGGATGGCTGAAAAACTGTTTTTT. Its translation: CASSLGTGMAEKLFF.

The V and J genes are TRBV10-2 and TRBJ2-7; tentative D call: TRBD2 (5 bases). From germline, CDR1 is WSHSY and CDR2 SAAADI. V shed 6 bases and J shed 5 bases, with 14 bases lying between them. The CDR3 totals 13 residues. The CDR3 DNA reads as TGCGCCAGCAGAGACATAGCCGGGAACGAGCAGTACTTC. Protein sequence: CASRDIAGNEQYF.

The rearrangement uses TRBV3-1 (or the pseudogene TRBV3-2) and TRBJ2-1; D is ambiguous. Deletions cut 0 bases from V and 4 bases from J, with 7 bases between. The CDR3 is 14 residues long. Germline CDR1 reads LGHDT; CDR2 reads YNNKEL (reference sequence). The CDR3, as DNA: TGTGCCAGCAGCCAAGAGGGCGCTTACAATGAGCAGTTCTTC. Its protein product is CASSQEGAYNEQFF.

This clone was seen just once. The chain is built from TRBV19 and TRBJ2-7; 7 nucleotides align to TRBD2. Trimming cost V 4 bases and J 3 bases; bases outside gene matches: 6. CDR3 length: 14 amino acids. Germline lookup yields CDR1 LNHDA and CDR2 SQIVND (reference sequence). DNA for the CDR3: TGTGCCAGTAGTACTTCAGGACTAGTCTACGAGCAGTACTTC. Its protein product is CASSTSGLVYEQYF.

V and J are TRBV19 and TRBJ1-1; no firm D call. Between the trimmed V and J ends, which lost 10 bases and 0 bases, there was a span of 12 bases. Per germline, CDR1 LNHDA and CDR2 SQIVND (reference sequence). This CDR3 region has 13 residues. CDR3: CATRLRLNTEAFF. The CDR3 nucleotides read TGTGCCACCCGACTCCGTCTGAACACTGAAGCTTTCTTT.

The genes are TRBV7-9 and TRBJ1-1; 7 positions agree with TRBD1. Trimming took 1 base from V and 1 from J; bases not matched to a gene: 3. The CDR3 totals 15 residues. The V gene's germline CDR1 is SEHNR and CDR2 FQNEAQ (reference sequence). The CDR3 bases are TGTGCCAGCAGCTTAGGACAGGGTCCGAACACTGAAGCTTTCTTT. Translating it yields CASSLGQGPNTEAFF.

CDR3 bases: TGTGCCAGCAGTTATGATATACTGTACGAGCAGTACTTC. This gives the protein CASSYDILYEQYF. The V call is TRBV6-6, the J call TRBJ2-7; D is unclear. Germline-derived CDR1 and CDR2 are MNHNY and SVGAGI (reference sequence). V lost 3 bases and J lost 4, with 10 bases in between. The CDR3 length is 13 residues.

The gene calls are TRBV11-3 and TRBJ2-1, with 12 bases matching TRBD2. Germline V gene sequence: CDR1 SGHNT, CDR2 YENEEA. Trimming cost V 5 bases and J 5 bases; bases outside gene matches: 7. The CDR3 is 16 amino acids. This CDR3 is CASSPSSGRADNEQFF. The CDR3 region has the DNA TGTGCCAGCAGCCCCTCTAGCGGGAGGGCCGACAATGAGCAGTTCTTC. Complete variable domain (other parts from reference TRBV11-3 and TRBJ2-1): EAGVVQSPRYKIIEKKQPVAFWCNPISGHNTLYWYLQNLGQGPELLIRYENEEAVDDSQLPKDRFSAERLKGVDSTLKIQPAELGDSAVYLCASSPSSGRADNEQFFGPGTRLTVL.

This chain connects TRBV6-2 or TRBV6-3 to TRBJ2-5, with TRBD2 matching over 7 bases. V trimming: 2 bases; J trimming: 6 bases; junction bases outside the gene matches: 3. The CDR3 is 13 residues long. CDR1 and CDR2 (germline): MNHEY, SVGEGT. The CDR3 DNA reads TGTGCCAGCAGTTACGGGGAGGGAAAGACCCAGTACTTC. This codes for CASSYGEGKTQYF.

The chain recombines TRBV19 with TRBJ2-3, with no clear D. Germline V gene sequence: CDR1 LNHDA, CDR2 SQIVND (reference sequence). V was cut by 5 bases and J by 10 bases, with 10 bases left in between. The CDR3 covers 11 residues. CDR3: CASSPNSSQYF. Here the CDR3 DNA reads TGTGCCAGTAGTCCAAACTCCTCGCAGTATTTT.

This chain connects TRBV4-3 to TRBJ2-1; 9 bases agree with TRBD2. From germline, CDR1 is LGHNA and CDR2 YSLEER. This CDR3 contains 19 residues. V trimming: 0 bases; J trimming: 5 bases; junction bases outside the gene matches: 14. Here the CDR3 DNA reads TGCGCCAGCAGCCAAGATGAAGGGGACCTAGCGGGAAAGGACAATGAGCAGTTCTTC. Translation gives CASSQDEGDLAGKDNEQFF.